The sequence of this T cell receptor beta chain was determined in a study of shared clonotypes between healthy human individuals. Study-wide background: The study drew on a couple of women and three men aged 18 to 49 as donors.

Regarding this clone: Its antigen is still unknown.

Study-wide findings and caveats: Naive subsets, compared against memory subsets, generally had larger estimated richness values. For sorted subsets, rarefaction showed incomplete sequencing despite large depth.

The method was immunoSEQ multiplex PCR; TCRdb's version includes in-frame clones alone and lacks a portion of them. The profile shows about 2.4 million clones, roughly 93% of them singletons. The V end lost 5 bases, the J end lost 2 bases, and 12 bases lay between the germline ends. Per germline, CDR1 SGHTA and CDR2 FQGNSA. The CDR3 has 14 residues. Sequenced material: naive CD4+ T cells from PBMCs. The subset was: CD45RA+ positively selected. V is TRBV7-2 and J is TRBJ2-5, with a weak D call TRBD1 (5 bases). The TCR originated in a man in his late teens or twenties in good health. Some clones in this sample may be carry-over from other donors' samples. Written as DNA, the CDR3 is TGTGCCAGCAGCCCCCTGAGACAGCAAGAGACCCAGTACTTC. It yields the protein CASSPLRQQETQYF. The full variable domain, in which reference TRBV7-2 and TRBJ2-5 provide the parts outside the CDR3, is GAGVSQSPSNKVTEKGKDVELRCDPISGHTALYWYRQSLGQGLEFLIYFQGNSAPDKSGLPSDRFSAERTGGSVSTLTIQRTQQEDSAVYLCASSPLRQQETQYFGPGTRLLVL.